The 32 T cell receptor beta chains presented below share a single source sample, sequenced in a study of T cells in Graves' hyperthyroidism and ophthalmopathy. The TCR beta CDR3 regions underwent amplification using RNA transcripts as the source. The TCR CDR3 was amplified in a first-round RT-PCR using the HTBI primer set. A single record per CDR3 protein comes from TCRdb applying MiXCR to the multiplex PCR reads. The sample yields almost 350,000 distinct CDR3 sequences, around 18% seen once. Sequencing was done on a sample of blood. The receptors originated from a woman aged 40 to 50 with Graves' ophthalmopathy.

This clonotype was picked up many times. The chain carries TRBV10-3 and TRBJ2-7; a possible D gene is TRBD2 (5 bases). This CDR3 has 13 amino acids. Deletions cut 8 bases from V and 0 bases from J, with 11 bases between. Per the germline V gene, CDR1 is ENHRY and CDR2 is SYGVKD. CDR3 protein: CAIGGSYSYEQYF. In nucleotides, the CDR3 is TGTGCCATCGGCGGGTCCTACTCCTACGAGCAGTACTTC.

This clonotype was counted at least ten times. The V gene is TRBV27, the J gene TRBJ2-4; D gene unclear. V lost 6 bases and J 0 bases, leaving 6 bases between the germline ends. There are 13 residues in the CDR3. Germline V gene lookup returns CDR1 MNHEY and CDR2 SMNVEV (reference sequence). The CDR3 DNA sequence: TGTGCCAGCAGGGACCTAGCCAAAAACATTCAGTACTTC. This translates into CASRDLAKNIQYF.

This rearrangement joins TRBV11-2 to TRBJ2-2; D is unclear. Germline loops: CDR1 SGHAT, CDR2 FQNNGV. The CDR3 spans 15 residues. The ends were cut back, 5 bases at V and 1 base at J, with 11 bases in the middle. The CDR3 nucleotides read TGTGCCAGCAGCCTAACTGACATGAACACCGGGGAGCTGTTTTTT. Translation gives CASSLTDMNTGELFF.

This clonotype has ten or more counts. V usage is TRBV27 and J usage is TRBJ2-7, with no clear D. V lost 4 bases, J lost 1 base, and 14 bases lay in between. This CDR3 spans 15 amino acids. Germline V gives CDR1 MNHEY, CDR2 SMNVEV (reference sequence). The CDR3 coding sequence is TGTGCCAGCAGTTCGGTCCCGGACGGATCCTACGAGCAGTACTTC. This codes for CASSSVPDGSYEQYF.

This clonotype was counted a few times. The J gene is TRBJ2-5, the V gene TRBV6-2 or TRBV6-3; D gene ambiguous. CDR1 and CDR2 (germline): MNHEY, SVGEGT. The germline V and J ends were trimmed by 6 bases and 5 bases, with 16 bases remaining between them. The length of the CDR3 is 14 residues. The CDR3 here is CASRARSYRETQYF. Written as DNA, the CDR3 is TGTGCCAGCAGAGCAAGGTCCTACCGGGAGACCCAGTACTTC.

This clonotype was seen at least ten times. The V and J genes are TRBV6-1 and TRBJ1-2; D might be TRBD1 (6 bases). Germline V gene data show CDR1 as MNHNS and CDR2 as SASEGT. V was shortened by 2 bases and J by 1 base, with 11 bases between the two germline ends. This CDR3 spans 15 amino acids. The CDR3 loop is CASSEYTGSNYGYTF. In nucleotides, the CDR3 is TGTGCCAGCAGTGAATATACAGGGAGTAACTATGGCTACACCTTC.

This clonotype was observed a few times. The chain joins TRBV30 to TRBJ2-7, with D perhaps matching TRBD1 or TRBD2 (5 bases each). CDR3 length: 16 amino acids. CDR1 is GTSNPN and CDR2 is SVGIG in the germline V gene (reference sequence). V was cut by 1 base and J by 4 bases, with 20 bases left in between. The CDR3 bases are TGTGCCTGGAGTGGGGGGTCGCAGGACCTAGGGTACGAGCAGTACTTC. Protein sequence: CAWSGGSQDLGYEQYF.

This clonotype was detected ten times or more. The chain combines TRBV29-1 with TRBJ1-2; unclear D gene. V was trimmed by 4 bases and J by 7 bases, leaving 28 bases between them. Germline-derived CDR1 and CDR2 are SQVTM and ANQGSEA. The CDR3 runs 17 residues. In nucleotides, the CDR3 is TGCAGCGTTGCTGAATTTTTCCTCCGGCAGGACGTAGCTGGCTACACCTTC. Translating it yields CSVAEFFLRQDVAGYTF.

This clonotype was picked up many times. The gene calls are TRBV30 and TRBJ1-3; a possible D gene is TRBD1 (5 bases). This CDR3 is 15 amino acids long. The V end lost 0 bases, the J end lost 0 bases, and 9 bases lay between the germline ends. CDR1 GTSNPN and CDR2 SVGIG come from the germline V gene (reference sequence). CDR3 amino acids: CAWSVMGGSGNTIYF. CDR3 DNA: TGTGCCTGGAGTGTGATGGGGGGCTCTGGAAACACCATATATTTT.

This clonotype was recorded at least ten times. This chain uses TRBV6-5 with TRBJ2-2, with TRBD1 matching over 7 bases. The CDR3 is 15 amino acids. Per germline, CDR1 MNHEY and CDR2 SVGAGI. The V gene end was trimmed by 5 bases and the J gene end by 6 bases; junction bases not matched to a gene: 9. DNA for the CDR3: TGTGCCAGCAGTACGGGACAGTTCGTCTCCGGGGAGCTGTTTTTT. Translation gives CASSTGQFVSGELFF.

This clonotype was recorded at least ten times. The chain couples TRBV19 to TRBJ1-2; tentatively, D is TRBD1 (6 bases). Trimming left V 3 bases short and J 3 bases short, with 23 bases between. The CDR3 extends over 18 amino acids. The germline V gene encodes CDR1 LNHDA and CDR2 SQIVND (reference sequence). CDR3 residues: CASSISPDRQGWDYGYTF. In DNA, the CDR3 is TGTGCCAGTAGTATCAGTCCGGATCGGCAGGGGTGGGACTATGGCTACACCTTC.

The chain links TRBV28 to TRBJ1-5; TRBD1 matches 11 bases. CDR3 length: 18 residues. Germline V lookup: CDR1 MDHEN, CDR2 SYDVKM. V was clipped by 5 bases and J by 0 bases; unmatched bases: 9. The CDR3 loop is CASSPGTGGPYSNQPQHF. As DNA, the CDR3 is TGTGCCAGCAGTCCCGGGACAGGGGGACCATATAGCAATCAGCCCCAGCATTTT.

This clonotype was counted many times. The CDR3 nucleotides are TGCAGTGCTAGAGCTCCGGGAGGGCCGTCAGATACGCAGTATTTT. This encodes CSARAPGGPSDTQYF. The genes are TRBV20-1 and TRBJ2-3; TRBD2 agrees at 8 bases. The CDR3 is 15 amino acids. From germline, CDR1 is DFQATT and CDR2 SNEGSKA (reference sequence). V dropped 1 base and J dropped 4; count of bases not matched to a gene: 7.

Ten or more counts support this clonotype. This chain uses TRBV7-2 with TRBJ1-2; D is uncertain. The germline V gene encodes CDR1 SGHTA and CDR2 FQGNSA. CDR3 length: 13 residues. V was trimmed by 0 bases and J by 6 bases, leaving 8 bases between them. CDR3 nucleotides: TGTGCCAGCAGCTTAGCGGCTGGGGATGGCTACACCTTC. This codes for CASSLAAGDGYTF.

This clonotype came up many times. The chain employs TRBV28 and TRBJ1-5, with D possibly being TRBD1 (5 bases). The germline CDR1 and CDR2 sequences are MDHEN and SYDVKM. Between the trimmed V and J ends, which lost 10 bases and 7 bases, there was a span of 14 bases. The CDR3 runs 12 residues. In DNA, the CDR3 is TGTGCCACCCAGGGTGCGGGGCAGCCCCAGCATTTT. Translated, it gives CATQGAGQPQHF.

This clonotype was seen at least ten times. The V and J genes are TRBV30 and TRBJ2-5; D is tentatively TRBD1 or TRBD2 (5 bases each). Trimming stripped 2 bases from V and 5 bases from J, with 12 bases between. The V gene's germline CDR1 is GTSNPN and CDR2 SVGIG (reference sequence). This CDR3 is built from 13 residues. The CDR3 nucleotides read TGTGCCTGGAGTTCGTTGGGACGGGAGACCCAGTACTTC. Translating gives CAWSSLGRETQYF.

This clonotype was picked up a small number of times. The V call is TRBV27, the J call TRBJ1-1; TRBD1 might be the D (6 bases). Germline V gene sequence: CDR1 MNHEY, CDR2 SMNVEV (reference sequence). V was trimmed by 4 bases and J by 1 base, leaving 16 bases between them. The CDR3 length is 16 residues. CDR3 residues: CASSSDTGLQNTEAFF. The CDR3 DNA is TGTGCCAGCAGTTCAGACACAGGGCTACAGAACACTGAAGCTTTCTTT.

This clonotype appeared many times. The chain couples TRBV11-2 to TRBJ2-2, with 8 bases matching TRBD1. The CDR3 is 17 residues long. CDR1 and CDR2 (germline): SGHAT, FQNNGV. After removal of 3 bases from V and 1 base from J, the junction contained 7 bases not matched to a gene. CDR3 in DNA: TGTGCCAGCAGCTTCTTCAGGGGGCTAGGGAACACCGGGGAGCTGTTTTTT. This codes for CASSFFRGLGNTGELFF.

This clonotype was detected only a few times. V is TRBV4-1 and J is TRBJ1-5; D is perhaps TRBD1 (6 bases). Trimming removed 3 bases at V and 5 bases at J, with 14 bases between. Per germline, CDR1 MGHRA and CDR2 YSYEKL. This CDR3 has 15 amino acids. The CDR3 DNA follows: TGCGCCAGCAGCCAGGTCACAGGGTCTTATCAGCCCCAGCATTTT. Its protein product is CASSQVTGSYQPQHF.

The V call is TRBV12-3 or TRBV12-4, the J call TRBJ1-1; perhaps TRBD1 as D (5 bases). V was clipped by 6 bases and J by 1 base, with 18 bases between them. The CDR3 has 16 residues. The CDR3 DNA reads TGTGCCAGCAGACACGGTCGGGGGTTGACGAACACTGAAGCTTTCTTT. Protein: CASRHGRGLTNTEAFF.

This clonotype was recorded at least ten times. CDR3 amino acids: CASSLAAGWYNEQFF. CDR3 DNA sequence: TGTGCCAGCAGTTTAGCGGCGGGATGGTACAATGAGCAGTTCTTC. The genes are TRBV12-3 or TRBV12-4 and TRBJ2-1; a weak D match, TRBD2 (6 bases). CDR3 size: 15 residues. V was clipped by 0 bases and J by 4 bases, with 10 bases between them.

This clonotype has at least ten counts. V and J are TRBV20-1 and TRBJ2-7; 8 bases match TRBD2. The germline CDR1 and CDR2 sequences are DFQATT and SNEGSKA (reference sequence). This CDR3 is built from 14 residues. V lost 3 bases and J lost 1; bases outside the gene matches: 5. The CDR3 region has the DNA TGCAGTGCTAGTTACAGCGGGAGTTCCTACGAGCAGTACTTC. Its protein product is CSASYSGSSYEQYF.

This clonotype was counted many times. This chain uses TRBV6-2 or TRBV6-3 with TRBJ1-4; 7 bases are a match to TRBD1. V lost 2 bases to trimming and J lost 8 bases; unmatched junction nucleotides: 5. Germline loops: CDR1 MNHEY, CDR2 SVGEGT. CDR3 size: 14 residues. CDR3 amino acids: CASSYDRESEKLFF. The CDR3 bases are TGTGCCAGCAGTTACGACAGGGAATCCGAAAAACTGTTTTTT.

This clonotype has at least ten counts. Written as DNA, the CDR3 is TGTGCCAGCGGATTAAGACCGAACACTGAAGCTTTCTTT. It specifies CASGLRPNTEAFF. The chain employs TRBV6-2 or TRBV6-3 and TRBJ1-1; the D is unclear. Between the trimmed V and J ends, which lost 8 bases and 1 base, there was a span of 11 bases. Germline assignment: CDR1 MNHEY and CDR2 SVGEGT. CDR3 length: 13 amino acids.

This clonotype was seen ten or more times. This rearrangement joins TRBV19 to TRBJ2-2, with 7 bases matching TRBD2. Trimming removed 1 base from V and 3 bases from J; junction bases left unmatched: 8. Looked up from germline, CDR1 is LNHDA and CDR2 is SQIVND (reference sequence). The CDR3 loop spans 17 amino acids. The CDR3 nucleotides read TGTGCCAGTAGTATAGTCGTTGGGGAGGGCTACACCGGGGAGCTGTTTTTT. This translates into CASSIVVGEGYTGELFF.

Ten or more counts support this clonotype. The V call is TRBV27, the J call TRBJ2-7; 8 nucleotides agree with TRBD1. Germline CDR1 is MNHEY and CDR2 is SMNVEV (reference sequence). This CDR3 has 14 residues. The V and J ends lost 2 bases and 2 bases, in that order; junction bases with no gene match: 2. CDR3: CASSLKGQAYEQYF. The DNA for the CDR3 is TGTGCCAGCAGTTTAAAGGGACAGGCCTACGAGCAGTACTTC.

In this sample, this clonotype turned up a few times. V usage is TRBV30 and J usage is TRBJ2-7; D unresolved. V dropped 0 bases and J dropped 3 bases, with 12 bases sitting between them. CDR3 length: 14 amino acids. Looked up from germline, CDR1 is GTSNPN and CDR2 is SVGIG (reference sequence). The CDR3 DNA sequence: TGTGCCTGGAGTGTACCCCCCCAAATCTACGAGCAGTACTTC. Protein product: CAWSVPPQIYEQYF.

A few counts support this clonotype. Germline is not matched at one junction end, which may reflect a read error. The J gene is TRBJ2-7, the V gene TRBV5-5, with a tentative D call TRBD2 (5 bases). This CDR3 spans 16 amino acids. The V gene's germline CDR1 is SGHKS and CDR2 YYEKEE (reference sequence). CDR3 in DNA: TGTGCCTGCAGCAATATCGGACTCGCGCTCTCCTACGAGCAGTACTTC. Translated, it gives CACSNIGLALSYEQYF.

This clonotype appeared many times. The V gene is TRBV7-6, the J gene TRBJ2-5; D may be TRBD1 or TRBD2 (5 bases each). V lost 5 bases and J 2 bases, leaving 15 bases between the germline ends. The CDR3 has 15 residues. CDR1 and CDR2 from the germline V gene are SGHVS and FNYEAQ. CDR3 region: CASSPRGDQQETQYF. The DNA of the CDR3 is TGTGCCAGCAGCCCACGAGGGGATCAGCAAGAGACCCAGTACTTC.

The sample holds many counts of this clonotype. The rearrangement joins TRBV12-3 or TRBV12-4 to TRBJ1-6; tentative D call: TRBD1 (5 bases). The CDR3 sequence is 15 residues long. V was cut by 0 bases and J by 9 bases, with 12 bases left in between. The CDR3 region is CASSLAGVDSSPLHF. CDR3 in DNA: TGTGCCAGCAGTTTAGCGGGGGTTGATAGTTCACCCCTCCACTTT.

The sample holds many counts of this clonotype. J is TRBJ2-7 and V is TRBV12-3 or TRBV12-4, with 7 positions matching TRBD1. The CDR3 spans 15 residues. After removal of 6 bases from V and 2 bases from J, the junction contained 10 bases not matched to a gene. CDR3 sequence: CASSRTRQGTYEQYF. Here the CDR3 DNA reads TGTGCCAGCAGCCGTACCCGACAGGGTACCTACGAGCAGTACTTC.

This clonotype has a count of ten or more. The chain links TRBV6-2 or TRBV6-3 to TRBJ2-4; TRBD2 matches 10 bases. This CDR3 contains 14 residues. V shed 5 bases and J 6 bases; nucleotides not matched to a gene: 4. CDR1 is MNHEY and CDR2 is SVGEGT in the germline V gene. DNA for the CDR3: TGTGCCAGCAGTATCGGACTAGCGGCAAACATTCAGTACTTC. This translates into CASSIGLAANIQYF.